Listed below are T cell receptor beta chains from one sample, sequenced in a study of blood T cells in healthy people across ages. TCRdb re-called the 5' RACE reads through MiXCR, storing one row per CDR3 protein. The data show hundreds of thousands of distinct CDR3 sequences, roughly 49% seen once. Specimen: blood. The receptors come from a woman in her sixties in good health. The CDR3 runs from the conserved cysteine through the conserved F or W. A D gene is named only where the DNA matches it firmly. For some rows the clone size is stated as once, few or many, or as a class when expanded; others skip it.

len	j_gene	abundance	v_gene	d_gene	CDR3aa	CDR3nt
14	TRBJ2-1	-	TRBV7-2	TRBD1	CASILDRAYNEQFF	TGTGCCAGCATACTGGACAGGGCTTACAATGAGCAGTTCTTC
16	TRBJ1-5	many	TRBV4-3	-	CASSQDAQGGDQPQHF	TGCGCCAGCAGCCAAGATGCGCAGGGCGGGGATCAGCCCCAGCATTTT
11	TRBJ2-3	-	TRBV30	-	CACKEKDTQYF	TGTGCCTGCAAAGAGAAAGATACGCAGTATTTT
13	TRBJ2-1	-	TRBV20-1	TRBD2	CSARGSGWNEQFF	TGCAGTGCTAGAGGTAGCGGGTGGAATGAGCAGTTCTTC
12	TRBJ1-2	-	TRBV29-1	-	CSGLDSNYGYTF	TGCAGCGGGTTGGACTCTAACTATGGCTACACCTTC
12	TRBJ2-7	-	TRBV20-1	-	CSARTRGNEQYF	TGCAGTGCTAGAACCCGGGGGAACGAGCAGTACTTC
13	TRBJ2-7	-	TRBV7-6	-	CASSLAIGSEQYF	TGTGCCAGCAGCTTAGCGATAGGGAGCGAGCAGTACTTC
13	TRBJ2-3	-	TRBV20-1	-	CSVVTGRTYTQYF	TGCAGCGTCGTTACAGGACGGACATATACGCAGTATTTT
15	TRBJ1-5	-	TRBV18	-	CASSPDPGGNQPQHF	TGTGCCAGCTCGCCAGACCCGGGGGGCAATCAGCCCCAGCATTTT
12	TRBJ2-2	-	TRBV6-2/TRBV6-3	-	CASYLGSGELFF	TGTGCCAGTTACTTGGGGTCCGGGGAGCTGTTTTTT
15	TRBJ2-3	once	TRBV24-1	TRBD2	CATSELAGGKDTQYF	TGTGCCACCAGTGAGCTAGCGGGAGGGAAAGATACGCAGTATTTT
14	TRBJ2-7	few	TRBV6-2/TRBV6-3	TRBD2	CASTDGLAGYIQYF	TGTGCCAGCACTGACGGACTAGCGGGATATATTCAGTACTTC
12	TRBJ2-1	many	TRBV30	-	CAWGDFYNEQFF	TGTGCCTGGGGAGACTTTTACAATGAGCAGTTCTTC
14	TRBJ2-4	-	TRBV27	TRBD1	CASGPAGGWNIQYF	TGTGCCAGCGGACCTGCAGGGGGCTGGAACATTCAGTACTTC
14	TRBJ1-1	few	TRBV5-1	-	CASSYLNRGGEAFF	TGCGCCAGCAGCTACCTAAATAGGGGAGGTGAAGCTTTCTTT
17	TRBJ1-1	once	TRBV11-1	TRBD1	CASSYLRDRGLGTEAFF	TGTGCCAGCAGCTACCTACGGGACAGGGGGCTGGGCACTGAAGCTTTCTTT
13	TRBJ2-5	-	TRBV30	-	CAWRGSGLETQYF	TGTGCCTGGAGGGGTAGCGGACTAGAGACCCAGTACTTC
15	TRBJ2-1	few	TRBV29-1	-	CSGQKDTRGYNEQFF	TGCAGCGGCCAAAAAGATACACGGGGCTACAATGAGCAGTTCTTC
15	TRBJ2-3	-	TRBV23-1	-	CASSQWGTVPDTQYF	TGCGCCAGCAGTCAATGGGGGACTGTGCCAGATACGCAGTATTTT
16	TRBJ2-7	-	TRBV20-1	TRBD2	CSARDRLAGDPYEQYF	TGCAGTGCTAGAGATAGACTAGCGGGGGATCCCTACGAGCAGTACTTC
13	TRBJ1-1	few	TRBV29-1	-	CSVGPGLNTEAFF	TGCAGCGTCGGCCCGGGACTGAACACTGAAGCTTTCTTT
19	TRBJ2-3	-	TRBV7-9	TRBD2	CASSLGGFQGWRESDTQYF	TGTGCCAGCAGCTTAGGGGGCTTCCAAGGATGGCGGGAGTCAGATACGCAGTATTTT
11	TRBJ2-5	few	TRBV12-3/TRBV12-4	-	CASSRGQTQYF	TGTGCCAGCAGTCGTGGGCAGACCCAGTACTTC
14	TRBJ2-1	few	TRBV29-1	-	CSVRTPSSYNEQFF	TGCAGCGTTCGGACTCCAAGCTCCTACAATGAGCAGTTCTTC
13	TRBJ1-5	-	TRBV29-1	-	CSVVDPPSQPQHF	TGCAGCGTTGTTGACCCACCATCTCAGCCCCAGCATTTT
14	TRBJ2-7	few	TRBV6-6	-	CASTPTGSVYEQYF	TGTGCCAGCACCCCGACGGGTTCGGTCTACGAGCAGTACTTC
14	TRBJ1-1	-	TRBV15	-	CATSSLNMNTEAFF	TGTGCCACCAGCAGTCTCAACATGAACACTGAAGCTTTCTTT
13	TRBJ2-2	-	TRBV4-3	-	CASSQEPTGELFF	TGCGCCAGCAGCCAAGAACCGACCGGGGAGCTGTTTTTT
14	TRBJ1-2	once	TRBV6-1	TRBD1	CASRGTETNYGYTF	TGTGCCAGCAGGGGGACAGAAACTAACTATGGCTACACCTTC
14	TRBJ2-3	-	TRBV9	-	CASSEGPRLDTQYF	TGTGCCAGCAGCGAGGGGCCCCGCCTAGATACGCAGTATTTT
14	TRBJ2-5	few	TRBV7-6	TRBD2	CASSFGLVRETQYF	TGTGCCAGCAGCTTCGGACTAGTCAGAGAGACCCAGTACTTC
16	TRBJ1-5	-	TRBV3-1	TRBD1	CASSDGPGQGVQPQHF	TGTGCCAGCAGCGACGGCCCGGGACAGGGTGTTCAGCCCCAGCATTTT
16	TRBJ2-7	-	TRBV28	-	CASSFALSMGSYEQYF	TGTGCCAGCAGTTTTGCATTAAGCATGGGCTCCTACGAGCAGTACTTC
13	TRBJ2-1	-	TRBV29-1	TRBD2	CSASSGRATEQFF	TGCAGCGCGTCCAGCGGGAGGGCAACTGAGCAGTTCTTC
15	TRBJ2-3	-	TRBV29-1	TRBD2	CSVVPGLHSTDTRYF	TGCAGCGTTGTCCCGGGACTACATTCCACAGATACGCGGTATTTT
13	TRBJ2-6	-	TRBV29-1	-	CSVVNSGANVLTF	TGCAGCGTGGTCAACTCTGGGGCCAACGTCCTGACTTTC
16	TRBJ1-6	-	TRBV20-1	TRBD1	CSARGTGGIGDSPLHF	TGCAGTGCTAGAGGGACAGGGGGCATAGGTGATTCACCCCTCCACTTT
14	TRBJ1-5	few	TRBV29-1	-	CSVEVGNSNQPQHF	TGCAGCGTTGAAGTGGGGAATAGCAATCAGCCCCAGCATTTT
16	TRBJ2-1	-	TRBV28	TRBD1	CASRRPGDRVYNEQFF	TGTGCCAGCAGACGGCCGGGGGACAGGGTTTACAATGAGCAGTTCTTC
15	TRBJ1-6	-	TRBV7-2	TRBD1	CASSSQTGVNSPLHF	TGTGCCAGCAGCTCCCAGACAGGGGTGAATTCACCCCTCCACTTT
12	TRBJ2-7	many	TRBV29-1	-	CSARYESYEQYF	TGCAGCGCCCGATATGAATCCTACGAGCAGTACTTC
15	TRBJ2-1	few	TRBV5-5	-	CASSLRHTTWNEQFF	TGTGCCAGCAGCCTAAGACATACAACATGGAATGAGCAGTTCTTC
13	TRBJ2-5	-	TRBV20-1	-	CSLRPQGGETQYF	TGCAGTTTAAGACCCCAGGGCGGCGAGACCCAGTACTTC
16	TRBJ2-5	few	TRBV5-1	TRBD1	CASSATGGSGAETQYF	TGCGCCAGCAGCGCGACAGGGGGTTCAGGGGCTGAGACCCAGTACTTC
17	TRBJ2-1	few	TRBV5-1	-	CASSIRVTGGSYNEQFF	TGCGCCAGCAGCATACGGGTCACAGGTGGCTCCTACAATGAGCAGTTCTTC
16	TRBJ2-3	few	TRBV7-2	-	CASSLVGISSTDTQYF	TGTGCCAGCAGCTTAGTTGGGATATCTAGCACAGATACGCAGTATTTT
13	TRBJ2-7	-	TRBV20-1	TRBD2	CSANSGSYCEQYF	TGCAGTGCTAATAGCGGGAGCTACTGCGAGCAGTACTTC
13	TRBJ2-1	-	TRBV7-3	-	CVSSLARENEQFF	TGTGTCAGCAGTTTAGCACGGGAGAATGAGCAGTTCTTC
16	TRBJ2-5	-	TRBV10-3	TRBD2	CAISARLAGVGETQYF	TGTGCCATCAGTGCCCGACTAGCGGGAGTGGGTGAGACCCAGTACTTC
13	TRBJ2-7	-	TRBV19	-	CASSMDPGNEQYF	TGTGCCAGTAGTATGGACCCAGGAAACGAGCAGTACTTC
15	TRBJ2-2	-	TRBV20-1	TRBD2	CSAKLAGAHTGELFF	TGCAGTGCTAAACTAGCGGGAGCTCACACCGGGGAGCTGTTTTTT
15	TRBJ2-5	-	TRBV12-3/TRBV12-4	TRBD2	CASRLASGYQETQYF	TGTGCCAGCAGACTAGCGTCTGGGTACCAAGAGACCCAGTACTTC
15	TRBJ2-1	-	TRBV20-1	TRBD2	CSAYIAGGAYNEQFF	TGCAGTGCTTATATAGCGGGAGGGGCCTACAATGAGCAGTTCTTC
14	TRBJ1-1	few	TRBV7-2	-	CASSGPRGNTEAFF	TGTGCCAGCAGCGGACCGAGGGGGAACACTGAAGCTTTCTTT
15	TRBJ1-4	-	TRBV20-1	TRBD1	CSAPDRRGTNEKLFF	TGCAGTGCTCCGGACAGGAGGGGGACTAATGAAAAACTGTTTTTT
16	TRBJ2-1	few	TRBV7-2	-	CASSLAGVLDYNEQFF	TGTGCCAGCAGCTTAGCGGGGGTCCTAGATTACAATGAGCAGTTCTTC
15	TRBJ1-4	-	TRBV7-9	-	CASSLGQATNEKLFF	TGTGCCAGCAGCTTAGGACAAGCAACTAATGAAAAACTGTTTTTT